Listed below are T cell receptor beta chains from one sample, sequenced in a study of neoadjuvant anti-PD-1 for oral cavity cancer. Sequencing was performed with immunoSEQ multiplex PCR; in TCRdb, only in-frame clones are kept and a portion is missing. The table shows just over 14,000 clones, with approximately 71% occurring only once. The material was PBMCs, obtained before nivolumab (anti-PD-1) treatment. The receptors originated from a person between 40 and 85 years old with oral cavity squamous cell carcinoma. Both conserved end residues are part of each CDR3. D genes are given only for firm matches. Clone size is not always given. Where it is, it says once, few, many or a class for expanded clones.

>TRBV7-3|TRBJ2-2|NA|NA
TGTGCCAGCAGCCCCGACAGGCTACGGGAGCTGTTTTTT
CASSPDRLRELFF
>TRBV10-3|TRBJ2-2|NA|NA
TGTGCCATCAGTGAGTCTGGCGGAGCAAACACCGGGGAGCTGTTTTTT
CAISESGGANTGELFF
>TRBV5-1|TRBJ2-2|TRBD2|few
TGCGCCAGCAGCTTGTTGGTAGCGGGGGGCCACGGGGAGCTGTTTTTT
CASSLLVAGGHGELFF
>TRBV5-1|TRBJ1-2|TRBD1|NA
TGCGCCAGCAGCAAAGGGACAGGGGAGGGCTATGGCTACACCTTC
CASSKGTGEGYGYTF
>TRBV7-8|TRBJ2-2|NA|NA
TGTGCCAGCAACCAAAGGGGTTCAAGGGGCTCTACCGGGGAGCTGTTTTTT
CASNQRGSRGSTGELFF
>TRBV13|TRBJ2-5|TRBD1|few
TGTGCCAGCAGCTCGGAACCGGGACAGGGGACAGAGACCCAGTACTTC
CASSSEPGQGTETQYF
>TRBV28|TRBJ1-2|NA|NA
TGTGCCACCAGACAGGAGAACGTCCCTGTCCGCGGCTACACCTTC
CATRQENVPVRGYTF
>TRBV5-1|TRBJ2-1|TRBD2|NA
TGCGCCAGCAGCGGGTTAGCGGGCTACAATGAGCAGTTCTTC
CASSGLAGYNEQFF
>TRBV6-4|TRBJ1-1|TRBD1|few
TGTGCCAGCAGGCCGGACAGGGTGATGAACACTGAAGCTTTCTTT
CASRPDRVMNTEAFF
>TRBV27|TRBJ1-4|NA|NA
TGTGCCAGCAGTTTATCGCTGGGGAACGATGAAAAACTGTTTTTT
CASSLSLGNDEKLFF
>TRBV2|TRBJ2-5|NA|NA
TGTGCCAATCGGGGACAAATCCAAGAGACCCAGTACTTC
CANRGQIQETQYF
>TRBV2|TRBJ2-7|TRBD1|NA
TGTGCCAGCAGGGGGGGACAGGGATTAAACGAGCAGTACTTC
CASRGGQGLNEQYF
>TRBV6-1|TRBJ2-2|NA|NA
TGTGCCAGCAGCGCGATGGGAACCGGGGAGCTGTTTTTT
CASSAMGTGELFF
>TRBV5-4|TRBJ2-7|NA|few
TGTGCCAGCAGCTTCCGCGCAGGGTTTAATCCCGAGCAGTACTTC
CASSFRAGFNPEQYF
>TRBV28|TRBJ2-7|NA|NA
TGTGCCAGCAGTTTATGGCAATTTTTGGACAGCAACGAGCAGTACTTC
CASSLWQFLDSNEQYF
>TRBV5-1|TRBJ1-4|TRBD1|NA
TGCGCCAGCAGGGTGATAGGGGGCTATAATGAAAAACTGTTTTTT
CASRVIGGYNEKLFF
>TRBV10-3|TRBJ2-3|NA|NA
TGTGCCATCAGTGAAAAGGCAGATACGCAGTATTTT
CAISEKADTQYF
>TRBV4-1|TRBJ1-6|TRBD1|few
TGCGCCAGCAGCCAAGAGGGGACAGGGGGCCAGCCCCGTCGCCTCCACTTT
CASSQEGTGGQPRRLHF
>TRBV5-1|TRBJ2-3|TRBD2|once
TGCGCCAGCAGCCCGGGGGCTAGCGGGGGCCTGCTAGCGCAGTATTTT
CASSPGASGGLLAQYF
>TRBV2|TRBJ1-1|NA|few
TGTGCCAGCAGGGGACCGTCGGGGGGGGCTGAAGCTTTCTTT
CASRGPSGGAEAFF
>TRBV9|TRBJ2-5|NA|NA
TGTGCCAGCAGCGTAGCATCAAGGACGCTCCAAGAGACCCAGTACTTC
CASSVASRTLQETQYF
>TRBV2|TRBJ1-5|NA|few
TGTGCCAGCAGGGCGCAGGGATCGGGCCAGCCCCAGCATTTT
CASRAQGSGQPQHF
>TRBV5-1|TRBJ2-1|TRBD2|NA
TGCGCCAGCAGCGTGAGCGGGAGGTACGGTTACAATGAGCAGTTCTTC
CASSVSGRYGYNEQFF